What follows are 4 T cell receptor beta chains derived from one specimen sequenced in a study of T cells in Graves' hyperthyroidism and ophthalmopathy. Authors of the study amplified TCR beta CDR3 regions from RNA transcripts. Primed by the HTBI set, a first-round RT-PCR was run on the TCR CDR3. TCRdb re-derived calls from the multiplex PCR reads in MiXCR, one entry per CDR3 protein. The table lists approximately 200,000 distinct CDR3 sequences, around 16% of them singletons, with about 45% in the top ten. Sequenced input: blood. The receptors here all came from a man in his forties with Graves' hyperthyroidism.

The genes are TRBV29-1 and TRBJ1-1, with D possibly being TRBD1 (6 bases). Germline V gene sequence: CDR1 SQVTM, CDR2 ANQGSEA. The CDR3 sequence is 11 residues long. V shed 8 bases and J shed 5 bases, with 12 bases lying between them. CDR3 region: CSIRQATEAFF. As DNA, the CDR3 is TGCAGCATCCGACAGGCAACTGAAGCTTTCTTT. Variable domain in full (rest from reference TRBV29-1 and TRBJ1-1): SAVISQKPSRDICQRGTSLTIQCQVDSQVTMMFWYRQQPGQSLTLIATANQGSEATYESGFVIDKFPISRPNLTFSTLTVSNMSPEDSSIYLCSIRQATEAFFGQGTRLTVV.

The gene calls are TRBV18 and TRBJ2-5; 12 nucleotides agree with TRBD1. The germline CDR1 and CDR2 sequences are KGHSH and LQKENI. This CDR3 is built from 16 residues. The V segment lost 3 bases and the J segment 4 bases; nucleotides outside the gene matches: 6. The CDR3: CASSPTGTGGVETQYF. The CDR3 nucleotides are TGTGCCAGCTCACCTACCGGGACAGGGGGCGTAGAGACCCAGTACTTC.

About this clonotype itself: This may stem from a read error, because a much larger clone lies one nucleotide away. This chain joins TRBV15 and TRBJ2-1, with 10 bases fitting TRBD2. This CDR3 spans 16 amino acids. Germline V gene data show CDR1 as LNHNV and CDR2 as YYDKDF (reference sequence). With 3 bases clipped from V and 11 bases from J, the junction kept 13 bases outside the gene matches. CDR3 loop: CATSRELAGSRQKQFF. Written as DNA, the CDR3 is TGTGCCACCAGCAGGGAACTAGCGGGGAGCCGTCAAAAGCAGTTCTTC.

This clonotype was observed a handful of times. This rearrangement joins TRBV6-5 to TRBJ1-2, with TRBD1 matching over 8 bases. Germline V gene data show CDR1 as MNHEY and CDR2 as SVGAGI. V lost 1 base, J lost 3 bases, and 7 bases stayed unmatched. The CDR3 has 16 residues. The CDR3 region has the DNA TGTGCCAGCAGTTACTTTGGACAGGGCGAGCACTATGGCTACACCTTC. This gives the protein CASSYFGQGEHYGYTF.